These 15 T cell receptor beta chains came from one sample sequenced in a study of blood T cell repertoires in COVID-19. TCRdb keeps only in-frame clones here, not all; method: immunoSEQ multiplex PCR. Of tens of thousands of clones listed, over 70% were seen once; the top ten hold roughly 55%. Sequenced sample: peripheral blood. These receptors all come from a man aged 65 to 85 with acute or convalescent COVID-19.

V usage is TRBV5-4 and J usage is TRBJ1-2; 10 nucleotides align to TRBD1. V lost 0 bases to trimming and J lost 8 bases; unmatched junction nucleotides: 10. This CDR3 contains 16 residues. CDR1 and CDR2 (germline): SGHNT, YYREEE (reference sequence). Written as DNA, the CDR3 is TGTGCCAGCAGCTTGGCCGGGACAGGGGAGGAAGAAGGCTACACCTTC. Its protein product is CASSLAGTGEEEGYTF.

This chain links TRBV7-9 with TRBJ2-1, with D possibly being TRBD1 (5 bases). The CDR3 length is 13 residues. The V gene's germline CDR1 is SEHNR and CDR2 FQNEAQ (reference sequence). V gave up 2 bases and J gave up 8 bases, with 10 bases separating them. This CDR3 is CASSLTGRDEQFF. DNA of the CDR3: TGTGCCAGCAGCTTAACAGGCAGGGATGAGCAGTTCTTC.

The J gene is TRBJ1-1, the V gene TRBV5-8, with 8 positions matching TRBD1. CDR3 length equals 14 residues. CDR1 and CDR2 (germline): SGHTS, YDEGEE. J gave up 2 bases and V 4 bases, and 4 bases lay outside the gene matches. The DNA for the CDR3 is TGTGCCAGCAGCCACGGACAGGGCAACACTGAAGCTTTCTTT. Protein: CASSHGQGNTEAFF.

V usage is TRBV30 and J usage is TRBJ2-3; D call uncertain. The CDR3 totals 14 residues. The V end was cut by 0 bases, the J end by 2 bases, with 9 bases between. Germline CDR1 and CDR2: GTSNPN and SVGIG (reference sequence). The CDR3 DNA is TGTGCCTGGAGTGTATTGGCGGACACAGATACGCAGTATTTT. This codes for CAWSVLADTDTQYF.

CDR3 in amino acids: CASSSGYIHTEAFF. CDR3 coding DNA: TGTGCCAGCAGTTCGGGGTATATCCACACTGAAGCTTTCTTT. The chain is built from TRBV6-2 or TRBV6-3 and TRBJ1-1; D remains ambiguous. Germline V CDR1 and CDR2: MNHEY, SVGEGT. CDR3 length equals 14 residues. V was pared by 4 bases and J by 3 bases, with 12 bases between.

The chain employs TRBV6-6 and TRBJ1-4, with a possible D match to TRBD1 (5 bases). The CDR3 loop spans 15 amino acids. Germline CDR1 and CDR2: MNHNY and SVGAGI (reference sequence). The germline V and J ends were trimmed by 4 bases and 6 bases, with 15 bases remaining between them. In DNA, the CDR3 is TGTGCCAGCAGTTTACTCACCGGGGGGGATGAAAAACTGTTTTTT. Residues: CASSLLTGGDEKLFF.

The gene calls are TRBV5-6 and TRBJ2-7; the D gene is possibly TRBD1 (6 bases). The V gene lost 0 bases and the J gene lost 5 bases, with 9 bases spanning the gap. CDR1 is SGHDT and CDR2 is YYEEEE in the germline V gene. CDR3 length: 13 amino acids. In nucleotides, the CDR3 is TGTGCCAGCAGCTTGGGGGGGCGGCACGAGCAGTACTTC. It specifies CASSLGGRHEQYF.

The V and J genes are TRBV7-8 and TRBJ1-2, with 7 positions matching TRBD1. The J segment lost 2 bases and the V segment lost 1 base, leaving 4 bases of the junction unmatched. The CDR3 spans 15 residues. Germline CDR1 SGHVS, CDR2 FQNEAQ. CDR3 coding DNA: TGTGCCAGCAGCTTAGAGGGACAGCTAAACTATGGCTACACCTTC. As protein: CASSLEGQLNYGYTF. The full variable domain, completed using reference TRBV7-8 and TRBJ1-2, is GAGVSQSPRYKVAKRGQDVALRCDPISGHVSLFWYQQALGQGPEFLTYFQNEAQLDKSGLPSDRFFAERPEGSVSTLKIQRTQQEDSAVYLCASSLEGQLNYGYTFGSGTRLTVV.

This chain links TRBV29-1 with TRBJ1-2; D might be TRBD1 (6 bases). The CDR3 sequence is 11 residues long. The germline V gene encodes CDR1 SQVTM and CDR2 ANQGSEA. Trimming stripped 6 bases from V and 8 bases from J, with 13 bases between. The chain's CDR3 is CSVGQFEGYTF. CDR3 bases: TGCAGCGTCGGACAGTTCGAGGGCTACACCTTC.

The chain employs TRBV18 and TRBJ1-2; D remains unclear. Looked up from germline, CDR1 is KGHSH and CDR2 is LQKENI. V gave up 3 bases and J gave up 6 bases, with 5 bases separating them. The CDR3 totals 11 residues. CDR3 DNA sequence: TGTGCCAGCTCACCTGAGCATGGCTACACCTTC. Its protein product is CASSPEHGYTF.

V is TRBV19 and J is TRBJ2-2; 11 positions agree with TRBD2. CDR1 is LNHDA and CDR2 is SQIVND in the germline V gene (reference sequence). V shed 4 bases, J shed 4 bases, and the junction held 5 bases outside the gene matches. This CDR3 is 16 amino acids long. The CDR3 is CASSTTSGSVTGELFF. CDR3 coding DNA: TGTGCCAGTAGTACCACTAGCGGGAGTGTCACCGGGGAGCTGTTTTTT.

V usage is TRBV6-4 and J usage is TRBJ1-6; TRBD1 might be the D (5 bases). Germline V gene lookup returns CDR1 MRHNA and CDR2 SNTAGT. Trimming took 6 bases from V and 6 from J, leaving 15 bases between them. This CDR3 spans 15 amino acids. The CDR3 is CASRPNRGSNSPLHF. CDR3 bases: TGTGCCAGCAGGCCAAACCGGGGGTCTAATTCACCCCTCCACTTT.

The chain uses TRBV6-5 and TRBJ1-1, with D possibly being TRBD1 (6 bases). Trimming took 7 bases from V and 6 from J, leaving 15 bases between them. The V gene's germline CDR1 is MNHEY and CDR2 SVGAGI. CDR3 size: 13 residues. CDR3 sequence (DNA): TGTGCCAGCACCAGGGAGGGGGGAGCTGAAGCTTTCTTT. Its translation: CASTREGGAEAFF.

The CDR3 sequence is CAWSGVGGTEAFF. As DNA, the CDR3 is TGTGCCTGGAGTGGGGTGGGGGGCACTGAAGCTTTCTTT. This chain uses TRBV30 with TRBJ1-1; D possibly corresponds to TRBD1 (5 bases). Per germline, CDR1 GTSNPN and CDR2 SVGIG (reference sequence). Trimming took off 1 base at V and 4 bases at J, with 10 bases between the two ends. This CDR3 has 13 amino acids.

The chain joins TRBV30 to TRBJ1-6; 7 bases line up with TRBD1. Trimming cost V 2 bases and J 7 bases; bases outside gene matches: 8. The length of the CDR3 is 15 residues. Germline V gives CDR1 GTSNPN, CDR2 SVGIG (reference sequence). In DNA form, the CDR3 reads TGTGCCTGGAGTTCCCCGGGACAGATAAATTCACCCCTCCACTTT. It translates to CAWSSPGQINSPLHF.